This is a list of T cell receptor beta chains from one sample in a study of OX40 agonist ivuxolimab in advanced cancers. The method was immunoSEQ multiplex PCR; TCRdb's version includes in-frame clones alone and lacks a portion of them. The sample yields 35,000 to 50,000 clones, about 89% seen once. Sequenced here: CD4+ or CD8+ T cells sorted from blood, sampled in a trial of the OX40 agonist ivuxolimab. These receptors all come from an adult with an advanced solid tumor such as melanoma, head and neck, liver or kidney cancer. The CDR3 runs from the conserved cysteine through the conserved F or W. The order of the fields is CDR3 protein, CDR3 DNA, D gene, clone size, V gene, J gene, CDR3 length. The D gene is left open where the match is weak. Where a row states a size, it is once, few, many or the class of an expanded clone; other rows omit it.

CDR3 protein: CSARPDYGYTF; CDR3 DNA: TGCAGTGCTAGGCCGGATTATGGCTACACCTTC; D gene: .; clone size: .; V gene: TRBV20-1; J gene: TRBJ1-2; CDR3 length: 11
CDR3 protein: CASSYGLEEPQHF; CDR3 DNA: TGTGCCAGCAGTTACGGGTTGGAAGAGCCCCAGCATTTT; D gene: .; clone size: .; V gene: TRBV6-5; J gene: TRBJ1-5; CDR3 length: 13
CDR3 protein: CSARFVDGYTF; CDR3 DNA: TGCAGTGCTAGGTTTGTCGACGGCTACACCTTC; D gene: .; clone size: .; V gene: TRBV20-1; J gene: TRBJ1-2; CDR3 length: 11
CDR3 protein: CASSLGRGSLGYEQYF; CDR3 DNA: TGTGCCAGCAGCTTAGGCAGGGGCTCGTTGGGATACGAGCAGTACTTC; D gene: .; clone size: .; V gene: TRBV7-9; J gene: TRBJ2-7; CDR3 length: 16
CDR3 protein: CASSYLGGGPDTQYF; CDR3 DNA: TGTGCCAGCAGCTACCTGGGGGGCGGGCCAGATACGCAGTATTTT; D gene: .; clone size: once; V gene: TRBV7-8; J gene: TRBJ2-3; CDR3 length: 15
CDR3 protein: CASSDLSAYYSTDTQYF; CDR3 DNA: TGTGCCAGCAGTGATTTATCAGCCTATTATAGCACAGATACGCAGTATTTT; D gene: .; clone size: .; V gene: TRBV6-1; J gene: TRBJ2-3; CDR3 length: 17
CDR3 protein: CASSFRSGGEQYF; CDR3 DNA: TGTGCCAGCAGCTTCAGGTCAGGGGGCGAGCAGTACTTC; D gene: TRBD1; clone size: few; V gene: TRBV7-3; J gene: TRBJ2-7; CDR3 length: 13
CDR3 protein: CASSQVGSTNSGNTIYF; CDR3 DNA: TGTGCCAGCAGCCAAGTCGGGTCGACTAACTCTGGAAACACCATATATTTT; D gene: .; clone size: .; V gene: TRBV4-2; J gene: TRBJ1-3; CDR3 length: 17
CDR3 protein: CASTLEGGGRGYTF; CDR3 DNA: TGTGCCAGCACCCTGGAAGGGGGCGGGCGTGGCTACACCTTC; D gene: TRBD1; clone size: .; V gene: TRBV5-4; J gene: TRBJ1-2; CDR3 length: 14
CDR3 protein: CARPKDRPVHEQFF; CDR3 DNA: TGCGCCAGACCGAAGGACAGGCCGGTACATGAGCAGTTCTTC; D gene: TRBD1; clone size: once; V gene: TRBV23-1; J gene: TRBJ2-1; CDR3 length: 14
CDR3 protein: CASSLASGTGELFF; CDR3 DNA: TGTGCCAGCAGCTTAGCGTCAGGTACCGGGGAGCTGTTTTTT; D gene: .; clone size: .; V gene: TRBV7-9; J gene: TRBJ2-2; CDR3 length: 14
CDR3 protein: CASKQGNTEAFF; CDR3 DNA: TGTGCCAGTAAACAGGGGAACACTGAAGCTTTCTTT; D gene: .; clone size: .; V gene: TRBV19; J gene: TRBJ1-1; CDR3 length: 12
CDR3 protein: CASSLWGESNQPQHF; CDR3 DNA: TGTGCCAGCAGCCTTTGGGGGGAATCTAATCAGCCCCAGCATTTT; D gene: .; clone size: .; V gene: TRBV7-8; J gene: TRBJ1-5; CDR3 length: 15
CDR3 protein: CASSLVLGGIGNTIYF; CDR3 DNA: TGCGCCAGCAGCTTGGTCCTTGGGGGGATTGGAAACACCATATATTTT; D gene: .; clone size: .; V gene: TRBV5-1; J gene: TRBJ1-3; CDR3 length: 16
CDR3 protein: CASSPESLYGVSYEQYF; CDR3 DNA: TGTGCCAGCTCACCAGAGTCACTTTATGGGGTCTCCTACGAGCAGTACTTC; D gene: .; clone size: .; V gene: TRBV18; J gene: TRBJ2-7; CDR3 length: 17
CDR3 protein: CSVEVEYGYTF; CDR3 DNA: TGCAGCGTTGAAGTGGAATATGGCTACACCTTC; D gene: .; clone size: .; V gene: TRBV29-1; J gene: TRBJ1-2; CDR3 length: 11
CDR3 protein: CASSSWGLEETQYF; CDR3 DNA: TGTGCCAGTAGTTCCTGGGGCCTAGAAGAGACCCAGTACTTC; D gene: .; clone size: .; V gene: TRBV19; J gene: TRBJ2-5; CDR3 length: 14
CDR3 protein: CAISPEGYGNTIYF; CDR3 DNA: TGTGCCATCAGCCCGGAGGGCTACGGAAACACCATATATTTT; D gene: .; clone size: .; V gene: TRBV10-3; J gene: TRBJ1-3; CDR3 length: 14
CDR3 protein: CASSYLGGPSTDTQYF; CDR3 DNA: TGTGCCAGCAGTTACTTAGGGGGGCCAAGCACAGATACGCAGTATTTT; D gene: .; clone size: .; V gene: TRBV6-5; J gene: TRBJ2-3; CDR3 length: 16
CDR3 protein: CASGGIETQYF; CDR3 DNA: TGTGCCAGCGGGGGGATAGAGACCCAGTACTTC; D gene: .; clone size: .; V gene: TRBV6-1; J gene: TRBJ2-5; CDR3 length: 11
CDR3 protein: CASSGGATSTDTQYF; CDR3 DNA: TGTGCCAGCAGCGGGGGGGCAACAAGCACAGATACGCAGTATTTT; D gene: .; clone size: .; V gene: TRBV7-3; J gene: TRBJ2-3; CDR3 length: 15
CDR3 protein: CASSPYVGSIGTQYF; CDR3 DNA: TGCGCCAGCAGCCCCTATGTGGGGTCAATCGGTACGCAGTATTTT; D gene: .; clone size: .; V gene: TRBV4-1; J gene: TRBJ2-3; CDR3 length: 15
CDR3 protein: CASSGGSYEQYF; CDR3 DNA: TGTGCCAGCAGCGGCGGCTCCTACGAGCAGTACTTC; D gene: .; clone size: few; V gene: TRBV6-5; J gene: TRBJ2-7; CDR3 length: 12
CDR3 protein: CASSVGSQPQHF; CDR3 DNA: TGTGCCAGCAGCGTTGGAAGTCAGCCCCAGCATTTT; D gene: .; clone size: .; V gene: TRBV13; J gene: TRBJ1-5; CDR3 length: 12
CDR3 protein: CASTGGEHLNYGYTF; CDR3 DNA: TGTGCCAGCACGGGAGGGGAACACCTTAACTATGGCTACACCTTC; D gene: .; clone size: .; V gene: TRBV6-5; J gene: TRBJ1-2; CDR3 length: 15
CDR3 protein: CASSPRTGAGEAFF; CDR3 DNA: TGTGCCAGCAGCCCTAGGACAGGGGCCGGAGAAGCTTTCTTT; D gene: TRBD1; clone size: .; V gene: TRBV13; J gene: TRBJ1-1; CDR3 length: 14
CDR3 protein: CASSLFLATGELFF; CDR3 DNA: TGTGCCAGCAGCCTTTTTCTTGCCACCGGGGAGCTGTTTTTT; D gene: .; clone size: .; V gene: TRBV27; J gene: TRBJ2-2; CDR3 length: 14
CDR3 protein: CATSRDGYLREFTEAFF; CDR3 DNA: TGTGCCACCAGCAGAGATGGGTATTTGAGGGAATTCACTGAAGCTTTCTTT; D gene: .; clone size: .; V gene: TRBV15; J gene: TRBJ1-1; CDR3 length: 17
CDR3 protein: CASSLLGQQLRGYTF; CDR3 DNA: TGTGCCAGCAGCTTGTTGGGACAGCAGCTTCGGGGCTACACCTTC; D gene: TRBD1; clone size: .; V gene: TRBV5-6; J gene: TRBJ1-2; CDR3 length: 15
CDR3 protein: CASRARDNSYEQYF; CDR3 DNA: TGTGCCAGCAGGGCTCGGGACAACTCCTACGAGCAGTACTTC; D gene: .; clone size: .; V gene: TRBV28; J gene: TRBJ2-7; CDR3 length: 14
CDR3 protein: CASSQAHYGVTAYEQYF; CDR3 DNA: TGTGCCAGCAGCCAAGCACACTACGGGGTAACAGCCTACGAGCAGTACTTC; D gene: .; clone size: .; V gene: TRBV14; J gene: TRBJ2-7; CDR3 length: 17
CDR3 protein: CASSVGQNRLEYSNQPQHF; CDR3 DNA: TGTGCCAGCAGCGTAGGGCAAAACAGGTTAGAGTATTCCAATCAGCCCCAGCATTTT; D gene: .; clone size: .; V gene: TRBV9; J gene: TRBJ1-5; CDR3 length: 19
CDR3 protein: CASSSYGGDRQPQHF; CDR3 DNA: TGTGCCAGCAGCTCCTACGGGGGGGATAGGCAGCCCCAGCATTTT; D gene: .; clone size: many; V gene: TRBV28; J gene: TRBJ1-5; CDR3 length: 15
CDR3 protein: CASSISGPPFHQPQHF; CDR3 DNA: TGTGCCAGTAGTATATCAGGGCCACCCTTCCATCAGCCCCAGCATTTT; D gene: .; clone size: .; V gene: TRBV19; J gene: TRBJ1-5; CDR3 length: 16
CDR3 protein: CASSYSMGEYTDTQYF; CDR3 DNA: TGTGCCAGCAGTTACTCGATGGGGGAATACACAGATACGCAGTATTTT; D gene: .; clone size: .; V gene: TRBV6-5; J gene: TRBJ2-3; CDR3 length: 16
CDR3 protein: CASSPRVATNEKLFF; CDR3 DNA: TGTGCCAGCAGCCCGCGAGTTGCAACTAATGAAAAACTGTTTTTT; D gene: .; clone size: .; V gene: TRBV7-3; J gene: TRBJ1-4; CDR3 length: 15
CDR3 protein: CASSQDRGGANVLTF; CDR3 DNA: TGCGCCAGCAGCCAGGACAGGGGCGGGGCCAACGTCCTGACTTTC; D gene: TRBD1; clone size: .; V gene: TRBV4-3; J gene: TRBJ2-6; CDR3 length: 15
CDR3 protein: CASSVGGRFYEQYF; CDR3 DNA: TGTGCCAGCAGCGTAGGGGGGCGCTTTTACGAGCAGTACTTC; D gene: .; clone size: .; V gene: TRBV9; J gene: TRBJ2-7; CDR3 length: 14
CDR3 protein: CSEMGSWGQPQHF; CDR3 DNA: TGCAGCGAAATGGGTTCGTGGGGTCAACCCCAGCATTTT; D gene: .; clone size: .; V gene: TRBV29-1; J gene: TRBJ1-5; CDR3 length: 13
CDR3 protein: CASSLTSGTTSSPLHF; CDR3 DNA: TGCGCCAGCAGCCTGACCTCGGGTACGACGAGCTCACCCCTCCACTTT; D gene: .; clone size: once; V gene: TRBV4-1; J gene: TRBJ1-6; CDR3 length: 16
CDR3 protein: CASSFRTGVEQFF; CDR3 DNA: TGTGCCAGCAGCTTTAGGACAGGGGTTGAGCAGTTCTTC; D gene: TRBD1; clone size: .; V gene: TRBV9; J gene: TRBJ2-1; CDR3 length: 13
CDR3 protein: CASRYFPDPSYNEQFF; CDR3 DNA: TGTGCCAGCAGGTACTTCCCCGACCCGTCATACAATGAGCAGTTCTTC; D gene: .; clone size: once; V gene: TRBV7-9; J gene: TRBJ2-1; CDR3 length: 16
CDR3 protein: CASSLRHYEQYF; CDR3 DNA: TGTGCCAGCAGCCTTAGGCACTACGAGCAGTACTTC; D gene: .; clone size: .; V gene: TRBV2; J gene: TRBJ2-7; CDR3 length: 12
CDR3 protein: CASSVHGPLGWSSGANVLTF; CDR3 DNA: TGTGCCAGCAGCGTGCACGGACCGCTTGGATGGAGCTCTGGGGCCAACGTCCTGACTTTC; D gene: .; clone size: .; V gene: TRBV6-4; J gene: TRBJ2-6; CDR3 length: 20
CDR3 protein: CASSQDTGWDYGYTF; CDR3 DNA: TGCGCCAGCAGCCAAGATACAGGGTGGGACTATGGCTACACCTTC; D gene: .; clone size: .; V gene: TRBV4-3; J gene: TRBJ1-2; CDR3 length: 15
CDR3 protein: CASSYLTGGLGYTF; CDR3 DNA: TGCGCCAGCAGCTATCTAACAGGGGGCCTTGGCTACACCTTC; D gene: TRBD1; clone size: .; V gene: TRBV5-1; J gene: TRBJ1-2; CDR3 length: 14
CDR3 protein: CASSRGMEGANVLTF; CDR3 DNA: TGTGCCAGCAGTAGAGGGATGGAAGGGGCCAACGTCCTGACTTTC; D gene: .; clone size: .; V gene: TRBV2; J gene: TRBJ2-6; CDR3 length: 15
CDR3 protein: CASSLGPPGWGENQPQHF; CDR3 DNA: TGTGCCAGCAGCTTAGGACCCCCGGGGTGGGGGGAGAATCAGCCCCAGCATTTT; D gene: .; clone size: .; V gene: TRBV13; J gene: TRBJ1-5; CDR3 length: 18
CDR3 protein: CASSLVEGAGTGELFF; CDR3 DNA: TGTGCCAGCAGCTTAGTGGAGGGGGCTGGGACCGGGGAGCTGTTTTTT; D gene: .; clone size: once; V gene: TRBV7-6; J gene: TRBJ2-2; CDR3 length: 16